Reported below is one T cell receptor (beta chain). These data belong to a study of blood T cell repertoires in COVID-19. V was trimmed by 5 bases and J by 4 bases, leaving 14 bases between them. The CDR3 has 14 amino acids. Looked up from germline, CDR1 is MDHEN and CDR2 is SYDVKM. Authors' data handling: Cell counts per sample came from amplifying reference gene primers. Some clones are missing from TCRdb's copy, which holds only in-frame ones; the method was immunoSEQ multiplex PCR. V and J calls and clone size come straight from that table; D and trimming were deduced from the DNA. The repertoire holds 95,000 to 110,000 clones, with 80% to 90% as singletons.

The chain is built from TRBV28 and TRBJ1-2; D is perhaps TRBD1 (5 bases). The TCR comes from a man in his forties with active or convalescent COVID-19. Material for sequencing was peripheral blood. As DNA, the CDR3 is TGTGCCAGCAGTCTTCCCCAGGGAGGCTATGGCTACACCTTC. This translates into CASSLPQGGYGYTF.